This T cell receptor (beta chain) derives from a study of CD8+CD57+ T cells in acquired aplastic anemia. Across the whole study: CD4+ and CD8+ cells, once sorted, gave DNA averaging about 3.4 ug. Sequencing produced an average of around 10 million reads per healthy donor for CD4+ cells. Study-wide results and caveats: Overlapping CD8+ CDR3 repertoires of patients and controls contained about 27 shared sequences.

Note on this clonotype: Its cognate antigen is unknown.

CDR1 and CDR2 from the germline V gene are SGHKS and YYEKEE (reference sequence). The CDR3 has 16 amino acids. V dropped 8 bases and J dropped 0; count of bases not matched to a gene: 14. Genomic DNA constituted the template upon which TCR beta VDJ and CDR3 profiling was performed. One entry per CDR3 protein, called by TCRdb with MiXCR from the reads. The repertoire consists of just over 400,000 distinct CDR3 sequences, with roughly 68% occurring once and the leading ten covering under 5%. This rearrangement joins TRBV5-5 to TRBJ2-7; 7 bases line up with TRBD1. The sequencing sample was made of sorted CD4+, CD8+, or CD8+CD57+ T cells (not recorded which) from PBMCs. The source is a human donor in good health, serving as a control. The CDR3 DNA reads TGTGCCAGTGGCTTTGAGCCGAGACAGGGCTCCTACGAGCAGTACTTC. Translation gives CASGFEPRQGSYEQYF.